Below, one T cell receptor (beta chain) is given with its context. Its antigen is not known. This sample stems from a study of radiotherapy plus CTLA-4 blockade in lung cancer. Study-level background: Disease control was present in 30% to 40% of patients, and objective responses in about 18%.

Study conclusions and caveats: In blood, early T cell clone dynamics reportedly predicted response best, together with interferon-beta. Clones of tumor-derived TCRs expanded in blood after radiotherapy plus ipilimumab.

Germline V gives CDR1 GTSNPN, CDR2 SVGIG (reference sequence). CDR3 length: 17 residues. V lost 2 bases and J lost 0, with 18 bases in between. TCRdb's table, derived via immunoSEQ multiplex PCR, lists solely in-frame clones and lacks some. The sample has 100,000 or so clones, around 83% seen once. Patients in the study, people with chemo-refractory metastatic non-small-cell lung cancer, received focal radiation plus ipilimumab CTLA-4 blockade. V and J are TRBV30 and TRBJ2-3, with D perhaps matching TRBD2 (6 bases). The sequencing here drew on peripheral blood, taken from a patient treated with radiotherapy plus ipilimumab. The receptor was derived from a human donor with non-small cell lung cancer that progressed on radiotherapy plus ipilimumab. The DNA for the CDR3 is TGTGCCTGGAGTTTCTTTCTGACTAGTTCCAGCACAGATACGCAGTATTTT. It codes for CAWSFFLTSSSTDTQYF.